A selection of T cell receptor beta chains follows, all from one sample in a study of T cells after yellow fever vaccination. TCRdb ran MiXCR on the 5' RACE reads and lists one entry per CDR3 protein. The sample holds some 400,000 distinct CDR3 sequences, around a sixth seen once. The sequencing here drew on PBMCs, taken before the yellow fever booster vaccination. These receptor sequences come from a man aged 18 to 29 who received the YFV17D yellow fever vaccine. Both conserved end residues are part of each CDR3.

v_call: TRBV7-9; j_call: TRBJ2-7; cdr3_aa: CASSPLRNRGYEQYF
v_call: TRBV7-2; j_call: TRBJ2-7; cdr3_aa: CASSPVTAYEQYF
v_call: TRBV12-3/TRBV12-4; j_call: TRBJ2-1; cdr3_aa: CASSFSGGGYNEQFF
v_call: TRBV10-3; j_call: TRBJ2-7; cdr3_aa: CAISGQDSSYEQYF
v_call: TRBV29-1; j_call: TRBJ2-2; cdr3_aa: CSVAESNTGELFF
v_call: TRBV20-1; j_call: TRBJ2-3; cdr3_aa: CSVSGGPSSTDTQYF
v_call: TRBV15; j_call: TRBJ2-3; cdr3_aa: CATSRRGGAPDTQYF
v_call: TRBV3-1; j_call: TRBJ2-6; cdr3_aa: CASSLAPGANVLTF
v_call: TRBV6-2/TRBV6-3; j_call: TRBJ1-5; cdr3_aa: CATTSKDRGLHQPQHF
v_call: TRBV23-1; j_call: TRBJ2-7; cdr3_aa: CASSQGSGQDYYEQYF
v_call: TRBV12-3/TRBV12-4; j_call: TRBJ1-3; cdr3_aa: CASIYTTTGNTIYF
v_call: TRBV20-1; j_call: TRBJ2-1; cdr3_aa: CSAKGTSGRYNEQFF
v_call: TRBV20-1; j_call: TRBJ2-6; cdr3_aa: CSALGTGTYSGANVLTF
v_call: TRBV7-3; j_call: TRBJ2-1; cdr3_aa: CASSFPETNEQFF
v_call: TRBV18; j_call: TRBJ2-1; cdr3_aa: CASSPVRTGF
v_call: TRBV4-1; j_call: TRBJ2-1; cdr3_aa: CASSQPTRSSYNEQFF
v_call: TRBV5-1; j_call: TRBJ2-7; cdr3_aa: CASSLERQKYEQYF
v_call: TRBV11-2; j_call: TRBJ1-1; cdr3_aa: CASSLVHGRTEAFF
v_call: TRBV4-3; j_call: TRBJ1-1; cdr3_aa: CASSQDTNTEAFF
v_call: TRBV6-5; j_call: TRBJ2-7; cdr3_aa: CASSWGRTNEQYF
v_call: TRBV10-2; j_call: TRBJ2-4; cdr3_aa: CASSEEIAGASGNIQYF
v_call: TRBV6-6; j_call: TRBJ2-1; cdr3_aa: CASSYVGSGSSYNEQFF
v_call: TRBV19; j_call: TRBJ2-1; cdr3_aa: CASSPNEVNEQFF
v_call: TRBV5-1; j_call: TRBJ1-2; cdr3_aa: CASSPGQALVYGYTF
v_call: TRBV30; j_call: TRBJ2-6; cdr3_aa: CAWMEGAHSGANVLTF
v_call: TRBV27; j_call: TRBJ1-2; cdr3_aa: CASSHSLRGPYGYTF
v_call: TRBV7-9; j_call: TRBJ1-1; cdr3_aa: CASSSPYDDEAFF
v_call: TRBV7-2; j_call: TRBJ1-1; cdr3_aa: CAAGVGRNTEAFF
v_call: TRBV7-2; j_call: TRBJ2-5; cdr3_aa: CASSAPGGQETQYF
v_call: TRBV29-1; j_call: TRBJ2-1; cdr3_aa: CSADIWQAYNEQFF
v_call: TRBV5-1; j_call: TRBJ2-7; cdr3_aa: CASSLGGQVYEQYF
v_call: TRBV12-3/TRBV12-4; j_call: TRBJ2-5; cdr3_aa: CASSPEQGAWETQYF
v_call: TRBV7-3; j_call: TRBJ2-3; cdr3_aa: CASSLTGGPGPDTQYF
v_call: TRBV5-6; j_call: TRBJ2-7; cdr3_aa: CASSPKWDSTATYEQYF
v_call: TRBV12-3/TRBV12-4; j_call: TRBJ2-5; cdr3_aa: CASREGGETQYF
v_call: TRBV5-1; j_call: TRBJ2-4; cdr3_aa: CASSWGQLNIQYF
v_call: TRBV6-2/TRBV6-3; j_call: TRBJ1-2; cdr3_aa: CASSYGDRLYYGYTF
v_call: TRBV5-1; j_call: TRBJ2-5; cdr3_aa: CASSGTAQETQYF
v_call: TRBV12-3/TRBV12-4; j_call: TRBJ2-1; cdr3_aa: CASSHDRNNEQFF
v_call: TRBV6-1; j_call: TRBJ2-2; cdr3_aa: CASRRLSEHSNTGELFF
v_call: TRBV19; j_call: TRBJ2-1; cdr3_aa: CASTSGLAENEQFF
v_call: TRBV7-6; j_call: TRBJ2-6; cdr3_aa: CASSSYWAGANVLTF
v_call: TRBV6-5; j_call: TRBJ1-1; cdr3_aa: CASSFKDRVTEAFF
v_call: TRBV9; j_call: TRBJ1-1; cdr3_aa: CASSVATLGTEAFF
v_call: TRBV5-1; j_call: TRBJ2-3; cdr3_aa: CASQGLYTDTQYF
v_call: TRBV7-3; j_call: TRBJ1-1; cdr3_aa: CASSLDRPGGDTEAFF